Each of the 22 T cell receptor beta chains below was sequenced from the same sample in a study of shared clonotypes between healthy human individuals. CD8 cells regarded as naive lacked CD45RO, were positively chosen for CCR7, and omitted terminally differentiated effector memory CD45RA+ cells. The assay was immunoSEQ multiplex PCR, and TCRdb's table has in-frame clones only and misses some. The data hold some 2,000,000 clones, with about 95% observed a single time. The specimen sequenced was naive CD8+ T cells sorted from blood. These receptors were taken from a man younger than 35 in good health.

The chain has TRBV6-5 and TRBJ2-1; D is uncertain. CDR1 is MNHEY and CDR2 is SVGAGI in the germline V gene. Trimming removed 2 bases at V and 9 bases at J, with 14 bases between. The CDR3 sequence is 14 residues long. The CDR3 reads CASSYRARDSEQFF. CDR3 DNA sequence: TGTGCCAGCAGTTACCGGGCTAGGGATAGTGAGCAGTTCTTC.

V is TRBV5-5 and J is TRBJ1-2; D is ambiguous. The CDR3 consists of 17 residues. V was cut by 4 bases and J by 6 bases, with 25 bases left in between. Germline CDR1 SGHKS, CDR2 YYEKEE (reference sequence). The CDR3, as DNA: TGTGCCAGCAGCGTCGGGGAGAGCATCAACCTTTTAGATGGCTACACCTTC. Its protein is CASSVGESINLLDGYTF.

This clone occurred once. This sequence joins TRBV4-1 and TRBJ2-7; a weak D match, TRBD1 (6 bases). The CDR3 has 15 residues. Germline CDR1 MGHRA, CDR2 YSYEKL. The germline V and J ends were trimmed by 4 bases and 4 bases, with 17 bases remaining between them. In DNA form, the CDR3 reads TGCGCCAGCAGCCTAGGACAGTCCCTCCTATACGAGCAGTACTTC. Translation gives CASSLGQSLLYEQYF.

Concerning this clone itself: The sample contains more than one DNA sequence encoding this CDR3. The chain joins TRBV7-9 to TRBJ2-7; TRBD2 might be the D (7 bases). Trimming left V 5 bases short and J 6 bases short, with 11 bases between. Germline values: CDR1 SEHNR, CDR2 FQNEAQ (reference sequence). This CDR3 spans 12 amino acids. This chain's CDR3 is CASSLGGLEQYF. CDR3 nucleotides: TGTGCCAGCAGCCTGGGGGGGCTCGAGCAGTACTTC.

The chain combines TRBV30 with TRBJ2-1, with 10 nucleotides matching TRBD2. The CDR3 extends over 15 amino acids. Germline lookup yields CDR1 GTSNPN and CDR2 SVGIG (reference sequence). After removal of 0 bases from V and 7 bases from J, the junction contained 6 bases not matched to a gene. The CDR3 DNA follows: TGTGCCTGGAGTGTACTTAGCGGGGGGCGGAATGAGCAGTTCTTC. This gives the protein CAWSVLSGGRNEQFF. The variable domain in full, with the rest retrieved from reference TRBV30 and TRBJ2-1, is SQTIHQWPATLVQPVGSPLSLECTVEGTSNPNLYWYRQAAGRGLQLLFYSVGIGQISSEVPQNLSASRPQDRQFILSSKKLLLSDSGFYLCAWSVLSGGRNEQFFGPGTRLTVL.

The V gene is TRBV7-8, the J gene TRBJ1-1; TRBD1 matches 8 bases. Germline V gene data show CDR1 as SGHVS and CDR2 as FQNEAQ. With V trimmed by 2 bases and J by 0 bases, 5 bases remained unmatched. The CDR3 sequence is 16 residues long. CDR3 sequence (DNA): TGTGCCAGCAGCTTACCACAGGGGGGAATGAACACTGAAGCTTTCTTT. As protein: CASSLPQGGMNTEAFF.

The chain combines TRBV10-2 with TRBJ2-1, with a weak D call TRBD2 (6 bases). CDR3 size: 13 residues. The germline V gene encodes CDR1 WSHSY and CDR2 SAAADI. V was clipped by 5 bases and J by 6 bases, with 11 bases between them. The DNA for the CDR3 is TGCGCCAGCAGTTATAGCGGAATCAATGAGCAGTTCTTC. As protein: CASSYSGINEQFF.

In DNA form, the CDR3 reads TGTGCCAGCAGGTCGGGGGGCCGAGATGAGCAGTTCTTC. This encodes CASRSGGRDEQFF. V is TRBV6-5 and J is TRBJ2-1; D is possibly TRBD2 (7 bases). The germline V gene has CDR1 MNHEY and CDR2 SVGAGI. This CDR3 has 13 amino acids. Trimming shortened V by 6 bases and J by 8 bases, and 14 bases separated the two germline ends.

The V and J genes are TRBV4-2 and TRBJ2-2; TRBD1 or TRBD2 may be the D gene (5 bases each). V lost 7 bases and J lost 1, with 22 bases in between. Germline V gene sequence: CDR1 LGHNA, CDR2 YNFKEQ. The length of the CDR3 is 18 residues. In DNA form, the CDR3 reads TGTGCCAGCACACAGTACCCGACCGGGACGGAGAACACCGGGGAGCTGTTTTTT. This codes for CASTQYPTGTENTGELFF.

V and J are TRBV4-1 and TRBJ2-3; 12 nucleotides match TRBD2. Germline V lookup: CDR1 MGHRA, CDR2 YSYEKL. The CDR3 consists of 15 residues. J was trimmed by 6 bases and V by 5 bases; bases with no gene match: 6. The CDR3 coding sequence is TGCGCCAGCAGCTGGCTAGCGGGGGGGCCTGATACGCAGTATTTT. It yields the protein CASSWLAGGPDTQYF.

CDR3 amino acids: CASSDLTGMNTEAFF. The CDR3, as DNA: TGTGCCAGCAGTGACCTTACAGGGATGAACACTGAAGCTTTCTTT. This rearrangement joins TRBV25-1 to TRBJ1-1, with D possibly TRBD1 on 6 matching bases. CDR3 length equals 15 residues. With 3 bases removed from V and 0 bases from J, the gap between germline ends came to 11 bases. Germline lookup yields CDR1 MGHDK and CDR2 SYGVNS.

This chain connects TRBV4-3 to TRBJ2-3; tentatively, D is TRBD2 (7 bases). CDR3 size: 17 residues. Per the germline V gene, CDR1 is LGHNA and CDR2 is YSLEER. Trimming left V 0 bases short and J 0 bases short, with 13 bases between. CDR3 in amino acids: CASSQDPEGGSTDTQYF. DNA for the CDR3: TGCGCCAGCAGCCAAGATCCGGAGGGGGGGAGCACAGATACGCAGTATTTT.

The rearrangement uses TRBV28 and TRBJ1-5, with D possibly TRBD1 on 6 matching bases. The CDR3 totals 15 residues. Trimming shortened V by 6 bases and J by 0 bases, and 12 bases separated the two germline ends. The V gene's germline CDR1 is MDHEN and CDR2 SYDVKM. The CDR3 region is CASSKGGASNQPQHF. CDR3 DNA sequence: TGTGCCAGCAGCAAAGGGGGGGCTAGCAATCAGCCCCAGCATTTT.

The chain joins TRBV6-5 to TRBJ1-2; TRBD1 matches at 7 bases. The CDR3 loop spans 14 amino acids. After removal of 7 bases from V and 4 bases from J, the junction contained 9 bases not matched to a gene. CDR1 MNHEY and CDR2 SVGAGI come from the germline V gene. The CDR3: CASTDPQGVYGYTF. CDR3 nucleotides: TGTGCCAGCACCGACCCTCAGGGGGTCTATGGCTACACCTTC.

Points on this clone: The same CDR3 arises from other DNA sequences in this sample as well. The chain links TRBV9 to TRBJ2-5; 7 bases line up with TRBD1. Germline CDR1 reads SGDLS; CDR2 reads YYNGEE. The CDR3 is 14 amino acids. Trimming removed 2 bases from V and 4 bases from J; junction bases left unmatched: 5. CDR3 sequence reads: CASSVTGAGETQYF. Written as DNA, the CDR3 is TGTGCCAGCAGCGTCACAGGGGCCGGAGAGACCCAGTACTTC.

The chain couples TRBV5-6 to TRBJ1-2, with D perhaps TRBD1 (6 bases). This CDR3 has 17 amino acids. Germline assignment: CDR1 SGHDT and CDR2 YYEEEE. V was shortened by 2 bases and J by 2 bases, with 19 bases between the two germline ends. The CDR3 loop reads CASSFTGPSGGNYGYTF. CDR3 nucleotide sequence: TGTGCCAGCAGCTTTACGGGCCCTTCCGGGGGCAACTATGGCTACACCTTC. Together with reference TRBV5-6 and TRBJ1-2, the CDR3 gives the full variable domain: DAGVTQSPTHLIKTRGQQVTLRCSPKSGHDTVSWYQQALGQGPQFIFQYYEEEERQRGNFPDRFSGHQFPNYSSELNVNALLLGDSALYLCASSFTGPSGGNYGYTFGSGTRLTVV.

V and J are TRBV19 and TRBJ1-5, with unresolved D. V was clipped by 4 bases and J by 6 bases, with 7 bases between them. This CDR3 is built from 12 residues. The V gene's germline CDR1 is LNHDA and CDR2 SQIVND (reference sequence). In DNA, the CDR3 is TGTGCCAGTAGTACCGTTAGTCAGCCCCAGCATTTT. The encoded protein is CASSTVSQPQHF.

This chain links TRBV5-4 with TRBJ2-1; possible D gene TRBD1, 5 bases. Germline CDR1 reads SGHNT; CDR2 reads YYREEE (reference sequence). V was trimmed by 2 bases and J by 4 bases, leaving 10 bases between them. This CDR3 is 14 amino acids long. CDR3 DNA: TGTGCCAGCAGCTTAAGGGGATTATACAATGAGCAGTTCTTC. This codes for CASSLRGLYNEQFF.

The chain couples TRBV7-2 to TRBJ1-2, with D possibly TRBD1 on 6 matching bases. From germline, CDR1 is SGHTA and CDR2 FQGNSA. The CDR3 has 17 amino acids. Trimming took 1 base from V and 4 from J, leaving 19 bases between them. DNA of the CDR3: TGTGCCAGCAGCTTAGGGGAGGCAGGGGTCTCCCTCTATGGCTACACCTTC. Protein sequence: CASSLGEAGVSLYGYTF.

The chain is built from TRBV10-3 and TRBJ1-1, with D unresolved. The CDR3 totals 14 residues. From germline, CDR1 is ENHRY and CDR2 SYGVKD. V was shortened by 2 bases and J by 0 bases, with 7 bases between the two germline ends. CDR3 DNA: TGTGCCATCAGTGAGATGGGCGTGAACACTGAAGCTTTCTTT. Amino acids: CAISEMGVNTEAFF.

For the CDR3, the DNA is TGTGCCAGCAGCTCGGACACGAACACTGAAGCTTTCTTT. Translating gives CASSSDTNTEAFF. V usage is TRBV5-5 and J usage is TRBJ1-1; TRBD1 might be the D (5 bases). This CDR3 is 13 amino acids long. Germline assignment: CDR1 SGHKS and CDR2 YYEKEE (reference sequence). Deletions cut 3 bases from V and 1 base from J, with 7 bases between. The full variable domain, rest sourced from reference TRBV5-5 and TRBJ1-1, is DAGVTQSPTHLIKTRGQQVTLRCSPISGHKSVSWYQQVLGQGPQFIFQYYEKEERGRGNFPDRFSARQFPNYSSELNVNALLLGDSALYLCASSSDTNTEAFFGQGTRLTVV.

This chain links TRBV9 with TRBJ1-2, with D tentatively TRBD1 (6 bases). Deletions cut 3 bases from V and 4 bases from J, with 19 bases between. Germline CDR1 and CDR2: SGDLS and YYNGEE. There are 16 residues in the CDR3. CDR3 DNA sequence: TGTGCCAGCAGCGAGTCTGGAGTCCTAGGGGGCTATGGCTACACCTTC. This translates into CASSESGVLGGYGYTF. Together with reference TRBV9 and TRBJ1-2, the CDR3 gives the full variable domain: DSGVTQTPKHLITATGQRVTLRCSPRSGDLSVYWYQQSLDQGLQFLIQYYNGEERAKGNILERFSAQQFPDLHSELNLSSLELGDSALYFCASSESGVLGGYGYTFGSGTRLTVV.